This T cell receptor (beta chain) originates from a study of control samples from healthy donors and cancer patients. Trimming pared 3 bases from V and 4 bases from J, leaving 13 bases between. This CDR3 region has 15 residues. CDR1 and CDR2 from the germline V gene are SGHTA and FQGNSA. The protocol was immunoSEQ multiplex PCR, while the TCRdb copy is restricted to in-frame clones and leaves out a portion. The repertoire holds over 150,000 clones, nearly 96% seen once, with approximately 0.93% in the top ten. The chain joins TRBV7-2 to TRBJ2-1, with a tentative D call TRBD2 (5 bases). The sequence was obtained from a young woman in good health. The specimen was blood. CDR3 coding DNA: TGTGCCAGCAGCTTTGCGTCTAGCCGGTACAATGAGCAGTTCTTC. Residues: CASSFASSRYNEQFF.